Shown below are 14 T cell receptor beta chains from a single sample sequenced in a study of T cells in Graves' hyperthyroidism and ophthalmopathy. Using RNA transcripts as the source, TCR beta CDR3 regions were amplified. The TCR CDR3 was amplified in a first-round RT-PCR using the HTBI primer set. TCRdb re-called the multiplex PCR reads through MiXCR, storing one row per CDR3 protein. Of about 600,000 distinct CDR3 sequences listed, around 16% are singletons. The sample comprised blood. Receptors were obtained from a woman between 40 and 55 years old with Graves' ophthalmopathy.

Only a few counts were recorded for this clonotype. The V and J genes are TRBV6-1 and TRBJ1-2; D uncertain. Germline V CDR1 and CDR2: MNHNS, SASEGT. Trimming took 6 bases from V and 5 from J, leaving 16 bases between them. CDR3 size: 14 residues. The CDR3, as DNA: TGTGCCAGCAGCCCCCGGTGGAGCGAATATGGCTACACCTTC. Encoded protein: CASSPRWSEYGYTF.

This clonotype occurred many times. This chain connects TRBV12-3 or TRBV12-4 to TRBJ2-3; 10 bases are shared with TRBD2. The length of the CDR3 is 17 residues. V lost 5 bases to trimming and J lost 4 bases; unmatched junction nucleotides: 12. CDR3 amino acids: CASSPFTSGVHADTQYF. In DNA, the CDR3 is TGTGCCAGCAGTCCTTTCACTAGCGGGGTTCATGCAGATACGCAGTATTTT.

V and J are TRBV2 and TRBJ2-2, with TRBD2 identical over 10 bases. Germline CDR1 and CDR2: SNHLY and FYNNEI. This CDR3 comprises 20 residues. Losses at the gene ends were 0 bases for V and 5 bases for J; bases not matched to a gene: 15. CDR3 sequence reads: CASSEAYTLTNSGRTGELFF. CDR3 sequence (DNA): TGTGCCAGCAGTGAAGCTTATACCCTGACCAATAGCGGGAGGACCGGGGAGCTGTTTTTT. Together with reference TRBV2 and TRBJ2-2, the CDR3 gives the full variable domain: EPEVTQTPSHQVTQMGQEVILRCVPISNHLYFYWYRQILGQKVEFLVSFYNNEISEKSEIFDDQFSVERPDGSNFTLKIRSTKLEDSAMYFCASSEAYTLTNSGRTGELFFGEGSRLTVL.

The chain recombines TRBV10-3 with TRBJ1-1, with D hard to call. This CDR3 has 14 amino acids. V gave up 7 bases and J gave up 3 bases, with 15 bases separating them. The germline gives CDR1 ENHRY, CDR2 SYGVKD. In DNA, the CDR3 is TGTGCCATCACTAAGGGAGTGGACGACACTGAAGCTTTCTTT. It codes for CAITKGVDDTEAFF.

V is TRBV20-1 and J is TRBJ1-4; D is ambiguous. The CDR3 is made up of 14 amino acids. Trimming stripped 0 bases from V and 8 bases from J, with 13 bases between. Germline lookup yields CDR1 DFQATT and CDR2 SNEGSKA (reference sequence). The CDR3 reads CSARDITGVEKLFF. CDR3 bases: TGCAGTGCTAGAGACATTACCGGGGTGGAAAAACTGTTTTTT.

This clonotype has ten or more counts. V usage is TRBV11-2 and J usage is TRBJ2-5, with a tentative D call TRBD1 (5 bases). This CDR3 contains 13 residues. Germline V gene sequence: CDR1 SGHAT, CDR2 FQNNGV. Trimming left V 3 bases short and J 9 bases short, with 14 bases between. As DNA, the CDR3 is TGTGCCAGCAGCTTGGCAGGGCGCTCGGCCCAGTACTTC. Amino acids: CASSLAGRSAQYF.

The table lists this clonotype with many counts. V usage is TRBV30 and J usage is TRBJ2-1; 11 bases are shared with TRBD2. The CDR3 consists of 15 residues. Looked up from germline, CDR1 is GTSNPN and CDR2 is SVGIG (reference sequence). The junction had 5 bases not matched to a gene; V was cut back by 4 bases and J by 3 bases. The DNA for the CDR3 is TGTGCCTGGACTAGCGGGGGGACATACTACAATGAGCAGTTCTTC. Encoded protein: CAWTSGGTYYNEQFF.

With regard to this clonotype: A much larger clone is a single base away; this may be a read error. V and J are TRBV18 and TRBJ2-2, with D hard to call. The CDR3 is made up of 15 amino acids. Trimming took 8 bases from V and 7 from J, leaving 20 bases between them. The germline CDR1 and CDR2 sequences are KGHSH and LQKENI. CDR3 protein: CASPQSTPKGGELFF. DNA of the CDR3: TGTGCCAGCCCACAATCGACACCCAAGGGCGGGGAGCTGTTTTTT.

This clonotype was recorded at least ten times. The gene calls are TRBV11-2 and TRBJ2-2; D unclear. Looked up from germline, CDR1 is SGHAT and CDR2 is FQNNGV. Between the trimmed V and J ends, which lost 1 base and 0 bases, there was a span of 6 bases. The CDR3 extends over 15 amino acids. CDR3 sequence (DNA): TGTGCCAGCAGCTTAGGCAGGCCGAACACCGGGGAGCTGTTTTTT. Translating it yields CASSLGRPNTGELFF.

This clonotype showed up just a few times. The V and J genes are TRBV24-1 and TRBJ2-5; D ambiguous. This CDR3 has 15 residues. V lost 3 bases to trimming and J lost 4 bases, with 14 bases between them. The germline V gene has CDR1 KGHDR and CDR2 SFDVKD. The CDR3 protein is CATSDPRGVSETQYF. CDR3 sequence (DNA): TGTGCCACCAGTGATCCCAGAGGTGTGTCAGAGACCCAGTACTTC.

This clonotype was seen only a few times. V is TRBV20-1 and J is TRBJ1-1, with D tentatively TRBD1 (6 bases). Trimming took off 3 bases at V and 1 base at J, with 12 bases between the two ends. CDR3 length equals 14 residues. The V gene's germline CDR1 is DFQATT and CDR2 SNEGSKA (reference sequence). Here the CDR3 reads CSARPDSSNTEAFF. The CDR3 nucleotides are TGCAGTGCTAGGCCGGACAGTTCGAACACTGAAGCTTTCTTT.

In this sample, this clonotype turned up many times. The rearrangement joins TRBV20-1 to TRBJ2-5; unclear D gene. This CDR3 region has 13 residues. V shed 0 bases and J shed 1 base, with 6 bases lying between them. Germline V gives CDR1 DFQATT, CDR2 SNEGSKA (reference sequence). The CDR3 coding sequence is TGCAGTGCTAGAGAGTGGGGCCAAGAGACCCAGTACTTC. Translated, it gives CSAREWGQETQYF.

This clonotype was observed at least ten times. The chain links TRBV11-2 to TRBJ2-3; D is unresolved. Germline V CDR1 and CDR2: SGHAT, FQNNGV. Trimming left V 4 bases short and J 6 bases short, with 14 bases between. The CDR3 is made up of 14 amino acids. CDR3 coding DNA: TGTGCCAGCAGCTCGTCTACGTTCGGGGATACGCAGTATTTT. Protein: CASSSSTFGDTQYF.

This clonotype was detected many times. The chain carries TRBV20-1 and TRBJ1-1, with D perhaps matching TRBD1 (5 bases). Trimming shortened V by 0 bases and J by 4 bases, and 12 bases separated the two germline ends. CDR1 DFQATT and CDR2 SNEGSKA come from the germline V gene (reference sequence). The CDR3 totals 14 residues. The CDR3 coding sequence is TGCAGTGCTAGAGATCAGGGCAGACTCACTGAAGCTTTCTTT. Protein product: CSARDQGRLTEAFF.